The TCR beta chain described here comes from a study of T cells in Graves' hyperthyroidism and ophthalmopathy. Background on the study: Peripheral blood was taken when the disease was first diagnosed, before any treatment began.

The TCR beta CDR3 regions underwent amplification using RNA transcripts as the source. HTBI primers were employed in a first-round RT-PCR of the TCR CDR3. From the multiplex PCR reads, TCRdb called clonotypes with MiXCR, one entry per CDR3 protein. The sample shows hundreds of thousands of distinct CDR3 sequences, around 15% of them seen only once. Germline values: CDR1 DFQATT, CDR2 SNEGSKA (reference sequence). This CDR3 comprises 13 residues. Between the trimmed V and J ends, which lost 5 bases and 1 base, there was a span of 11 bases. Lactation, pregnancy, other autoimmune disease or uncontrolled infection led to exclusion of patients. This clonotype was recorded many times. As yet, its antigen is unknown. Study-wide results and caveats: Separating ophthalmopathy from stable hyperthyroidism was achieved by a 13 V-J model.

This chain uses TRBV20-1 with TRBJ1-1; D ambiguous. The sequenced sample was blood. The sequence came from a woman aged 40 to 50 with Graves' ophthalmopathy. For the CDR3, the DNA is TGCAGTGCTGAGCGGCAGGCGAACACTGAAGCTTTCTTT. It specifies CSAERQANTEAFF.